This T cell receptor beta chain was captured by sequencing in a study of PD-L1 blockade in urothelial cancer. Study information: Analysis of blood occurred 3 weeks (second dose) and 6 weeks after treatment start. Blood samples contained a median about 130,000 T cells.

Germline V gives CDR1 SQVTM, CDR2 ANQGSEA. The V and J ends lost 7 bases and 10 bases, in that order; junction bases with no gene match: 9. There are 13 residues in the CDR3. Pretreatment and on-treatment samples were taken, numbering 1 to 8 per patient. Generated by immunoSEQ multiplex PCR, the TCRdb table keeps only in-frame clones and is missing some. Among roughly 100,000 clones listed, approximately 86% were seen once. This clonotype originated in a middle-aged man with urothelial cancer. This sample comprised PBMCs, obtained around atezolizumab (anti-PD-L1) treatment. The gene calls are TRBV29-1 and TRBJ1-4; 10 positions match TRBD1. The CDR3, as DNA: TGCAGCGCGTCTTGGGACAGGGGTGTAAAACTGTTTTTT. Protein: CSASWDRGVKLFF. The variable domain in full, completed from reference TRBV29-1 and TRBJ1-4, reads SAVISQKPSRDICQRGTSLTIQCQVDSQVTMMFWYRQQPGQSLTLIATANQGSEATYESGFVIDKFPISRPNLTFSTLTVSNMSPEDSSIYLCSASWDRGVKLFFGSGTQLSVL.